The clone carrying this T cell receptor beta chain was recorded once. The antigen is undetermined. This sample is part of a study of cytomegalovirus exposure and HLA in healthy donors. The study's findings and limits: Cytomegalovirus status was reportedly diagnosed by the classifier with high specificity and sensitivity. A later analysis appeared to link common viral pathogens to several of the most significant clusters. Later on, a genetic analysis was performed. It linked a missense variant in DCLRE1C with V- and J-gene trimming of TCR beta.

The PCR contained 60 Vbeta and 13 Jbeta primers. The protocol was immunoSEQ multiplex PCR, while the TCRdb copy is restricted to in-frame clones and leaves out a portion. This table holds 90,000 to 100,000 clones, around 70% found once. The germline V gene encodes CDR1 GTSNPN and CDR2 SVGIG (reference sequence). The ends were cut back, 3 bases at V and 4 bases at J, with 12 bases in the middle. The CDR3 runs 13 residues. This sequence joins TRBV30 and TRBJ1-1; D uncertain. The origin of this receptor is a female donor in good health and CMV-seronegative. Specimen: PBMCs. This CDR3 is CAWRLRSGTEAFF. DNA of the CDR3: TGTGCCTGGAGGTTGCGAAGCGGCACTGAAGCTTTCTTT.